This T cell receptor beta chain was found in a study of response to subunit inactivated influenza vaccine. Study results and limitations: It was the authors' suggestion that each seasonal influenza vaccination recruits few new T cells.

On this clonotype: Its cognate antigen is unknown.

This CDR3 has 14 residues. The germline V gene has CDR1 SGHTA and CDR2 FQGNSA. Trimming took 2 bases from V and 4 from J; bases not matched to a gene: 3. Via MiXCR, TCRdb re-called the RT-PCR reads, giving one row per CDR3 protein. The sample includes 800,000 or so distinct CDR3 sequences, approximately 21% of them seen just once. This sequence was found in a man aged 50-60 years who received an inactivated influenza vaccine. The starting material was PBMCs from blood, obtained more than 4 days after vaccination. J is TRBJ1-1 and V is TRBV7-2, with 8 bases that match TRBD1. CDR3 amino acids: CASSLTTGATEAFF. DNA for the CDR3: TGTGCCAGCAGCTTAACGACAGGGGCCACTGAAGCTTTCTTT.